Listed below are T cell receptor beta chains from one sample, sequenced in a study of PD-L1 blockade in urothelial cancer. Using immunoSEQ multiplex PCR, the repertoire was profiled, and TCRdb retains in-frame clones only, with some absent. The data contain 30,000 or so clones, 89% of them singletons. The starting material was PBMCs, obtained around atezolizumab (anti-PD-L1) treatment. These receptors came from a man older than 75 with urothelial cancer. Each CDR3 is given with its conserved first and last residue. The D gene is left open where the match is weak. Size tells how often a clone was seen (once, few, many) or the class of an expanded clone, and some rows leave it out.

TGTGCCAGTAGACAGAGCGGGAGATCCTACAATGAGCAGTTCTTC,CASRQSGRSYNEQFF,TRBD2,TRBJ2-1,NA,TRBV19
TGCAGCGTCAAGGGACAGGGGACGGGGCAGCCCCAGCATTTT,CSVKGQGTGQPQHF,TRBD1,TRBJ1-5,once,TRBV29-1
TGTGCCAGCGGACTAGCGGGAGATACGCAGTATTTT,CASGLAGDTQYF,TRBD2,TRBJ2-3,few,TRBV19
TGTGCCACTACGCGTGAGACAGGGGGCTACGAGCAGTACTTC,CATTRETGGYEQYF,TRBD1,TRBJ2-7,NA,TRBV10-3
TGTGCCAGTAGTATCGGACAACCCACAACAGATACGCAGTATTTT,CASSIGQPTTDTQYF,NA,TRBJ2-3,once,TRBV19
TGTGTCTTTTCCAGCGGGGGCCCCTGGGGGGAGCAGTACTTC,CVFSSGGPWGEQYF,TRBD2,TRBJ2-7,few,TRBV5-4
TGTGCCAGCAGCTTCTTCCAGGGTTCAGTCGAGCAGTTCTTC,CASSFFQGSVEQFF,NA,TRBJ2-1,NA,TRBV5-5
TGCGCCAGCAGCCAAGATCTGGCGGGTATCGGCTATGGCTACACCTTC,CASSQDLAGIGYGYTF,NA,TRBJ1-2,NA,TRBV4-1
TGTGCCAGCAGCTTGGACGTACAGATCAATCAGCCCCAGCATTTT,CASSLDVQINQPQHF,NA,TRBJ1-5,NA,TRBV5-5
TGTGCCAGCAGATCCGACACGAGCTCCTACAATGAGCAGTTCTTC,CASRSDTSSYNEQFF,NA,TRBJ2-1,NA,TRBV2
TGTGCCAGCAGCACACAAAGCGGGGGGAACTATGGCTACACCTTC,CASSTQSGGNYGYTF,NA,TRBJ1-2,NA,TRBV21-1
TGTGCCAGCAGTGAAGGTGGGGGAGGGGCTTTCTTT,CASSEGGGGAFF,NA,TRBJ1-1,NA,TRBV25-1
TGTGCCAGCAACCCTAGCTCCTACAATGAGCAGTTCTTC,CASNPSSYNEQFF,NA,TRBJ2-1,NA,TRBV25-1
TGTGCCAGCAGCTTAGAGGGGGTTCTCTACGAGCAGTACTTC,CASSLEGVLYEQYF,NA,TRBJ2-7,NA,TRBV7-8
TGCAGCGTTGCAGGGGGCCAAAGCTCCTACAATGAGCAGTTCTTC,CSVAGGQSSYNEQFF,TRBD1,TRBJ2-1,NA,TRBV29-1
TGTGCCAGCAGCTTACAGGGTTTTGTGGGATATGGCTACACCTTC,CASSLQGFVGYGYTF,NA,TRBJ1-2,NA,TRBV6-5
TGTGCCAGCAGCTTGACAGGGGGGTTGGGCAATCAGCCCCAGCATTTT,CASSLTGGLGNQPQHF,TRBD1,TRBJ1-5,NA,TRBV7-2
TGCAGCGTTGGAATAGGGGGCAATGAGCAGTTCTTC,CSVGIGGNEQFF,NA,TRBJ2-1,NA,TRBV29-1
TGTGCCAGCAGTGGGGAACTAGCGGGAGGTGGGGAGCTGTTTTTT,CASSGELAGGGELFF,TRBD2,TRBJ2-2,NA,TRBV28
TGTGCCAGCAGTCCGCGGACAGGGTTTAGGAATGAGCAGTTCTTC,CASSPRTGFRNEQFF,TRBD1,TRBJ2-1,NA,TRBV2
TGTGCCAGCTCACGTTCCGGGACAGAGATCTCCTACGAGCAGTACTTC,CASSRSGTEISYEQYF,TRBD1,TRBJ2-7,few,TRBV18
TGTGCCAGCAGCCACGACAGTAATCAGCCCCAGCATTTT,CASSHDSNQPQHF,NA,TRBJ1-5,NA,TRBV7-9
TGTGCCAGCAGCACGGACAGGGGCCCCTATGGCTACACCTTC,CASSTDRGPYGYTF,TRBD1,TRBJ1-2,NA,TRBV7-2
TGTGCCTGGAGTAAGGACAACGTCTATGGCTACACCTTC,CAWSKDNVYGYTF,NA,TRBJ1-2,once,TRBV30
TGTGCCACACGACAGGGTGGGGCCAACGTCCTGACTTTC,CATRQGGANVLTF,TRBD1,TRBJ2-6,NA,TRBV27
TGTGCCAGCAGCCAGAGTGTATCGGGAAACTACGAGCAGTACTTC,CASSQSVSGNYEQYF,NA,TRBJ2-7,NA,TRBV7-2
TGTGCCAGCAGGTCCCGGTCTTCCTACGAGCAGTACTTC,CASRSRSSYEQYF,NA,TRBJ2-7,once,TRBV6-5
TGTGCCAACTCCAGGGGGGACAATGAGCAGTTCTTC,CANSRGDNEQFF,NA,TRBJ2-1,NA,TRBV7-9
TGTGCCAGCAGTTCCCGACAGGGACGAAATGAGCAGTTCTTC,CASSSRQGRNEQFF,TRBD1,TRBJ2-1,NA,TRBV28
TGTGCCAGCAGCTCAACTAGCGGGGATGCCTACGAGCAGTACTTC,CASSSTSGDAYEQYF,TRBD2,TRBJ2-7,NA,TRBV5-4
TGTGCCAGCAGCGTAGAGGAGGGATACAATGAGCAGTTCTTC,CASSVEEGYNEQFF,NA,TRBJ2-1,NA,TRBV9
TGCGCCAGCAGCAGAGGGACTCCTCCGGGCACTGAAGCTTTCTTT,CASSRGTPPGTEAFF,NA,TRBJ1-1,NA,TRBV5-1
TGTGCCAGCAGACCCGGACAGGGGGCCAAGTTCTTCGAGCAGTACTTC,CASRPGQGAKFFEQYF,TRBD1,TRBJ2-7,NA,TRBV6-6
TGTGCCAGTAGTTCGACTAGCGGGAGGTCCGAGCAGTACTTC,CASSSTSGRSEQYF,TRBD2,TRBJ2-7,NA,TRBV19
TGTGCCTGGAGTGAACAGGGATCTGGTGGCTACACCTTC,CAWSEQGSGGYTF,NA,TRBJ1-2,NA,TRBV30
TGTGCCAGCAGCCAACAACTGGGGCAGGGGGTCGGAAACACCATATATTTT,CASSQQLGQGVGNTIYF,TRBD1,TRBJ1-3,NA,TRBV4-2
TGTGCCAGCAGCTACAGGGAGATCCAAGAGACCCAGTACTTC,CASSYREIQETQYF,NA,TRBJ2-5,NA,TRBV7-9
TGCGCCAGCAGCTTGACCTCTAGCGGATACAATGAGCAGTTCTTC,CASSLTSSGYNEQFF,TRBD2,TRBJ2-1,once,TRBV5-1
TGTGCCAGCAGTCCCCGGGACTCTCATAATGAAAAACTGTTTTTT,CASSPRDSHNEKLFF,NA,TRBJ1-4,NA,TRBV27
TGTGCCAGCACCTACAAGTTGGGACAGGGGAGGGAACTGTTTTTT,CASTYKLGQGRELFF,TRBD1,TRBJ1-4,NA,TRBV6-6
TGTGCCTGGATAGTAGGGGGTTCCGCTAACTATGGCTACACCTTC,CAWIVGGSANYGYTF,NA,TRBJ1-2,NA,TRBV30
TGCAGCGTGGGGACTAGCGGGAGAATCGGCGAGCAGTACTTC,CSVGTSGRIGEQYF,TRBD2,TRBJ2-7,NA,TRBV29-1
TGTGCCAGCAGTGCCCGACAGGGAACATCCTACGAGCAGTACTTC,CASSARQGTSYEQYF,TRBD1,TRBJ2-7,NA,TRBV2
TGTGCTAGTGGTTTCCGAGGGACTAGATATTTC,CASGFRGTRYF,TRBD2,TRBJ2-7,NA,TRBV12-5
TGCGCCAGCAGCTTGGTGGGGGGACAAGAGACCCAGTACTTC,CASSLVGGQETQYF,NA,TRBJ2-5,NA,TRBV5-1
TGTGCCAGCACCACTTATGGGGGCGACAGGGAAGCTTTCTTT,CASTTYGGDREAFF,NA,TRBJ1-1,once,TRBV7-9
TGTGCCAGTAGTCCCTCCGGGACTAGCGGGGGACCGTTCTACGAGCAGTACTTC,CASSPSGTSGGPFYEQYF,TRBD2,TRBJ2-7,NA,TRBV19
TGCGCCAGCAGCTGGACCCCGGGAAGCCTTGGCACTGAAGCTTTCTTT,CASSWTPGSLGTEAFF,NA,TRBJ1-1,NA,TRBV5-1
TGCGCCAGCAGCCTTCGAGGGCTAAGCACAGATACGCAGTATTTT,CASSLRGLSTDTQYF,NA,TRBJ2-3,NA,TRBV5-1